Sequencing of this T cell receptor beta chain was carried out in a study of blood T cell repertoires in COVID-19. How the authors handled the data: By means of reference gene primer amplification, nucleated cell counts were estimated. TCRdb keeps only in-frame clones here, not all; method: immunoSEQ multiplex PCR. That table gives V, J and clone size, and the DNA gave D and trimming. The data hold some 110,000 clones, with approximately 80% observed a single time. With 7 bases clipped from V and 4 bases from J, the junction kept 4 bases outside the gene matches. The CDR3 covers 13 residues. The germline CDR1 and CDR2 sequences are SQVTM and ANQGSEA.

The receptor was isolated from a man in his sixties with acute or convalescent COVID-19. Sequencing input: peripheral blood. The chain couples TRBV29-1 to TRBJ1-5; TRBD1 matches 10 bases. CDR3 sequence reads: CSARDRGNQPQHF. CDR3 coding DNA: TGCAGCGCCCGGGACAGGGGAAATCAGCCCCAGCATTTT.